This is a list of T cell receptor beta chains from one sample in a study of CD8 T cells in Susac syndrome. TCRdb ran MiXCR on the immunoSEQ multiplex PCR reads and lists one entry per CDR3 protein. In the table there are 160,000 or so distinct CDR3 sequences, around 95% of which are singletons. The specimen sequenced was CD8+ T cells from PBMCs. The receptors come from a human donor with multiple sclerosis. Both conserved end residues are trimmed from each CDR3. The listing skips clone size in some rows; elsewhere it reads once, few, many or a size class.

NA	TRBV7-3	ASSISEGADTQY
NA	TRBV20-1	SARDRNGYT
NA	TRBV5-1	ASSLKGLAGGSPNEQF
NA	TRBV18	ASSPEKRLRNSPLH
NA	TRBV12-3/TRBV12-4	ASNTRSYNSPLH
NA	TRBV3-1	ASSHKGGQEQF
NA	TRBV28	ASRAGGTYEQY
NA	TRBV7-2	ASSLRLTGDELF
NA	TRBV3-1	ASSPPPSGQGYEQY
few	TRBV4-1	ASSQDAGTDTQY
once	TRBV7-9	ASSPAREASTLQETQY
NA	TRBV12-5	ASGAAGTFYGYT
NA	TRBV10-3	AISVPAEGQGYGYT
NA	TRBV19	ASTSRTGGRTEAF
NA	TRBV5-1	ASSSRQGSSYNEQF
NA	TRBV27	ASTPRGRSPKGEKLF
once	TRBV2	ASRATQGGQETQY
NA	TRBV5-6	ASSLARGGSRLQPQH
once	TRBV3-1	ASSQVTGAEAF
NA	TRBV14	ASSQVRTANTEAF
NA	TRBV6-6	ASSYQGPYEQY
NA	TRBV2	ASGGREQF
NA	TRBV4-2	ASLSSGELF
NA	TRBV4-3	ASSPGTGRTDTQY
NA	TRBV10-3	AINGQSNYGYT
NA	TRBV27	ASSPSGPVRDYTDTQY
NA	TRBV20-1	SARTGPDTNYGYT
NA	TRBV7-8	ASSLTLGGETQY
NA	TRBV28	ASRPPGQGKF
NA	TRBV5-1	ASSLDGTSEETQY
NA	TRBV19	ASSFDGQNYEQY
NA	TRBV5-1	ASSLEISGQEGYT
NA	TRBV5-6	ASSLEVQDEQY
NA	TRBV5-4	ASSLGRVNTEAF
NA	TRBV2	ASSEPGRTTYNEQF
NA	TRBV6-6	ASSRQGGRDEQF
NA	TRBV7-9	ASSLGQRSYT
once	TRBV30	AWSVQDRRYGYT
NA	TRBV6-5	ASSLRGLSGELF
NA	TRBV2	ASRPRGQGAWEQF
NA	TRBV6-5	ASSYSRGGEKLF
NA	TRBV11-1	ASSSRRESPYEQY
NA	TRBV6-7	ASSYSTSEATQY
NA	TRBV9	ASSEKGHPNTEAF
NA	TRBV6-5	ASSSRDDNKRTQY
NA	TRBV20-1	SRRDYRLNIQY